This T cell receptor (beta chain) was profiled in a study of T cell responses to AZD1222 COVID-19 vaccine. Notes on the study in general: Only a handful of AZD1222 recipients, several in all, had baseline seropositivity. Spike-specific TCR depth and breadth grew after two AZD1222 doses. Most donors were white British, females outnumbered males, and clonal diversity was possibly underestimated.

This CDR3 has 12 amino acids. V was trimmed by 4 bases and J by 6 bases, leaving 7 bases between them. Germline CDR1 is SEHNR and CDR2 is FQNEAQ (reference sequence). TCRdb's copy holds only in-frame clones and misses some; the assay was immunoSEQ multiplex PCR. Of about 190,000 clones listed, under 95% are singletons. As for this clone: The antigen is not known.

The chain combines TRBV7-9 with TRBJ2-1; D remains unclear. The clonotype was recovered from an adult in good health. The source was peripheral blood, collected on day 0 of AZD1222 vaccination. The CDR3 bases are TGTGCCAGCAGCTCTTGGGTCAATGAGCAGTTCTTC. Translating it yields CASSSWVNEQFF.